This T cell receptor (beta chain) was recovered during a study of T cell responses to AZD1222 COVID-19 vaccine. Generated by immunoSEQ multiplex PCR, the TCRdb table keeps only in-frame clones and is missing some. Found here are 100,000 to 140,000 clones, around 90% of them singletons; the top ten hold less than 25%. The CDR3 contains 11 residues. Trimming removed 5 bases at V and 7 bases at J, with 8 bases between. The germline V gene has CDR1 LGHNT and CDR2 FRNRAP. In the case of this clone: Antigen: not known.

Study-wide results and caveats: Sampling that yielded the repertoires occurred only after the peak T cell response. Spike-specific TCRs gained breadth and depth after people received two AZD1222 doses. The study reported that nearly half of spike-specific TCRs target unmutated variant regions. White British ancestry dominated among donors, who included more females, and clonal diversity was possibly underestimated.

The specimen was peripheral blood, collected on day 0 of AZD1222 vaccination. The V and J genes are TRBV12-5 and TRBJ1-1; no firm D call. This sequence originates from an adult in good health. The CDR3 spells CASGEVGEAFF. CDR3 nucleotides: TGTGCTAGTGGTGAGGTCGGTGAAGCTTTCTTT.